The 23 T cell receptor beta chains listed next were all sequenced from one sample in a study of radiotherapy plus CTLA-4 blockade in lung cancer (dated 2018 in TCRdb). The library was generated by the immunoSEQ multiplex PCR assay. Held by TCRdb, this immuneACCESS table contains in-frame sequences only and omits some clones. Under half of the omission traces to an unresolved V gene where checked; the cause of the rest is unknown. The sample records about 72,000 clones, 78% of which are singletons. About 6.7% of the sample lies in the top ten. The specimen comprised peripheral blood, sampled from a patient treated with radiotherapy plus ipilimumab. The receptors were sampled from a human donor with non-small cell lung cancer who had a complete response to radiotherapy plus ipilimumab.

The V and J genes are TRBV5-8 and TRBJ1-5; D call uncertain. Per germline, CDR1 SGHTS and CDR2 YDEGEE. The CDR3 is made up of 13 amino acids. Trimming cost V 2 bases and J 7 bases, with 10 bases left between them. CDR3 DNA sequence: TGTGCCAGCAGCTTTGGAGGTCCCCAGCCCCAGCATTTT. Translated: CASSFGGPQPQHF.

The DNA for the CDR3 is TGTGCCACCAGGGTTCCGGGACAGGGACTCAATCAGCCCCAGCATTTT. It translates to CATRVPGQGLNQPQHF. This chain connects TRBV28 to TRBJ1-5; 9 positions match TRBD1. The germline V gene encodes CDR1 MDHEN and CDR2 SYDVKM. V was pared by 10 bases and J by 3 bases, with 13 bases of the junction left unmatched. CDR3 size: 16 residues.

The chain is built from TRBV5-5 and TRBJ1-1; 7 nucleotides line up with TRBD1. The CDR3 runs to 15 residues. V shed 4 bases, J shed 1 base, and the junction held 7 bases outside the gene matches. Germline V gives CDR1 SGHKS, CDR2 YYEKEE (reference sequence). CDR3 DNA sequence: TGTGCCAGCAGCCCACGGACAGGTTCGAACACTGAAGCTTTCTTT. This encodes CASSPRTGSNTEAFF.

The CDR3 coding sequence is TGTGCCTGGAGCACAAGGAGGTACGGTCAGCCCCAGCATTTT. It specifies CAWSTRRYGQPQHF. The chain links TRBV30 to TRBJ1-5; D unresolved. Germline V lookup: CDR1 GTSNPN, CDR2 SVGIG (reference sequence). The germline V and J ends were trimmed by 3 bases and 6 bases, with 15 bases remaining between them. CDR3 size: 14 residues.

This clone was seen more than once but under ten times. CDR3 in amino acids: CASSLLGRGFSGNTIYF. CDR3 DNA sequence: TGTGCCAGCAGCTTATTGGGCAGGGGGTTCTCTGGAAACACCATATATTTT. V is TRBV11-2 and J is TRBJ1-3, with 7 nucleotides matching TRBD1. CDR3 length: 17 residues. J lost 0 bases, V lost 2 bases, and 7 bases had no gene match. Germline CDR1 SGHAT, CDR2 FQNNGV.

The V and J genes are TRBV5-1 and TRBJ2-6, with 8 positions matching TRBD1. V lost 2 bases to trimming and J lost 0 bases; unmatched junction nucleotides: 7. The germline CDR1 and CDR2 sequences are SGHRS and YFSETQ. The CDR3 covers 18 residues. The CDR3 region has the DNA TGCGCCAGCAGCTTAACCGGGACAGGAGACTCTGGGGCCAACGTCCTGACTTTC. Translation gives CASSLTGTGDSGANVLTF. The full variable domain, in which reference TRBV5-1 and TRBJ2-6 provide the parts outside the CDR3, is KAGVTQTPRYLIKTRGQQVTLSCSPISGHRSVSWYQQTPGQGLQFLFEYFSETQRNKGNFPGRFSGRQFSNSRSEMNVSTLELGDSALYLCASSLTGTGDSGANVLTFGAGSRLTVL.

The V call is TRBV6-1, the J call TRBJ1-5; no firm D call. The germline V gene has CDR1 MNHNS and CDR2 SASEGT. CDR3 length: 15 amino acids. Between the trimmed V and J ends, which lost 1 base and 7 bases, there was a span of 14 bases. The CDR3 bases are TGTGCCAGCAGTGAAGTCCAAAGGGCCGGACAGCCCCAGCATTTT. Protein: CASSEVQRAGQPQHF.

V is TRBV27 and J is TRBJ2-3; no firm D call. The germline CDR1 and CDR2 sequences are MNHEY and SMNVEV (reference sequence). This CDR3 has 14 amino acids. Trimming stripped 5 bases from V and 4 bases from J, with 13 bases between. The CDR3 protein is CASSPLWSPDTQYF. CDR3 in DNA: TGTGCCAGCAGTCCCCTCTGGTCTCCAGATACGCAGTATTTT.

This chain connects TRBV5-1 to TRBJ2-2; D is undetermined. This CDR3 contains 16 residues. Per the germline V gene, CDR1 is SGHRS and CDR2 is YFSETQ. Deletions cut 0 bases from V and 0 bases from J, with 9 bases between. This CDR3 is CASSLAETSNTGELFF. CDR3 nucleotide sequence: TGCGCCAGCAGCTTGGCCGAAACTTCGAACACCGGGGAGCTGTTTTTT.

This rearrangement joins TRBV2 to TRBJ2-1; D remains ambiguous. CDR3 length: 11 amino acids. The germline V and J ends were trimmed by 5 bases and 3 bases, with 2 bases remaining between them. CDR1 and CDR2 (germline): SNHLY, FYNNEI. The CDR3 region is CASSYYNEQFF. CDR3 coding DNA: TGTGCCAGCAGTTACTACAATGAGCAGTTCTTC.

This chain joins TRBV5-4 and TRBJ2-3; D might be TRBD2 (6 bases). CDR3 length equals 14 residues. Between the trimmed V and J ends, which lost 4 bases and 3 bases, there was a span of 12 bases. CDR1 and CDR2 from the germline V gene are SGHNT and YYREEE (reference sequence). The CDR3, as DNA: TGTGCCAGCAGCCTACGGACTAAAACAGATACGCAGTATTTT. This translates into CASSLRTKTDTQYF.

The gene calls are TRBV4-3 and TRBJ2-1; D gene ambiguous. Trimming left V 0 bases short and J 7 bases short, with 13 bases between. This CDR3 contains 15 residues. Germline-derived CDR1 and CDR2 are LGHNA and YSLEER. The CDR3 nucleotides read TGCGCCAGCAGCCAAGATTCGGGTCTGACGAATGAGCAGTTCTTC. It is translated as CASSQDSGLTNEQFF.

The CDR3 is CASGRGTDGNTIYF. The CDR3 nucleotides are TGCGCCAGCGGGAGGGGGACCGATGGAAACACCATATATTTT. The chain employs TRBV10-2 and TRBJ1-3; a possible D gene is TRBD1 (6 bases). Trimming stripped 8 bases from V and 3 bases from J, with 14 bases between. This CDR3 has 14 residues. CDR1 and CDR2 (germline): WSHSY, SAAADI.

To note about this clone: Germline and junction disagree at one end, which may indicate a read error. This rearrangement joins TRBV4-1 to TRBJ2-5, with 11 bases aligning to TRBD2. Looked up from germline, CDR1 is MGHRA and CDR2 is YSYEKL. The CDR3 sequence is 15 residues long. The CDR3 loop is CANSRTGLAEETQYF. The DNA of the CDR3 is TGCGCCAACAGCCGAACGGGACTAGCGGAAGAGACCCAGTACTTC.

Only a few counts were recorded for this clone. The rearrangement uses TRBV7-9 and TRBJ2-1; a weak D match, TRBD2 (6 bases). V lost 5 bases and J 12 bases, leaving 11 bases between the germline ends. CDR1 is SEHNR and CDR2 is FQNEAQ in the germline V gene (reference sequence). The CDR3 consists of 11 residues. CDR3 in amino acids: CASSTTEGQFF. CDR3 DNA: TGTGCCAGCAGCACGACGGAGGGGCAGTTCTTC.

This clone has a single count. The gene calls are TRBV6-5 and TRBJ2-7; D uncertain. CDR3 length: 15 residues. Germline CDR1 reads MNHEY; CDR2 reads SVGAGI. Trimming shortened V by 2 bases and J by 2 bases, and 13 bases separated the two germline ends. This CDR3 reads CASSYRRAVAYEQYF. The DNA for the CDR3 is TGTGCCAGCAGTTACCGCCGGGCGGTCGCCTACGAGCAGTACTTC.

As DNA, the CDR3 is TGTGCCTGGAGTAAGGGGGGTATGAGCACTGAAGCTTTCTTT. Encoded protein: CAWSKGGMSTEAFF. This chain uses TRBV30 with TRBJ1-1, with D possibly TRBD1 on 6 matching bases. Germline-derived CDR1 and CDR2 are GTSNPN and SVGIG (reference sequence). Trimming took 2 bases from V and 4 from J, leaving 14 bases between them. The CDR3 is made up of 14 amino acids. Full variable domain (rest looked up from reference TRBV30 and TRBJ1-1): SQTIHQWPATLVQPVGSPLSLECTVEGTSNPNLYWYRQAAGRGLQLLFYSVGIGQISSEVPQNLSASRPQDRQFILSSKKLLLSDSGFYLCAWSKGGMSTEAFFGQGTRLTVV.

The gene calls are TRBV19 and TRBJ1-2; D remains unclear. V dropped 4 bases and J dropped 5 bases, with 8 bases sitting between them. The CDR3 runs 12 residues. In germline, CDR1 is LNHDA, CDR2 SQIVND (reference sequence). The CDR3 spells CASSTPPYGYTF. CDR3 bases: TGTGCCAGTAGTACTCCACCTTATGGCTACACCTTC.

This rearrangement joins TRBV2 to TRBJ2-7; TRBD1 agrees at 8 bases. Germline loops: CDR1 SNHLY, CDR2 FYNNEI. This CDR3 spans 14 amino acids. The V segment lost 2 bases and the J segment 7 bases; nucleotides outside the gene matches: 7. The CDR3 coding sequence is TGTGCCAGCAGTGAATTATCCAGGGGGCTTGAGCAGTACGTC. Its translation is CASSELSRGLEQYV.

This clone was counted a few times. Other DNA sequences within the sample encode an identical CDR3. This chain joins TRBV23-1 and TRBJ1-2; 7 bases align to TRBD1. TRBV23-1 is known as an ORF, though its function is uncertain. Losses at the gene ends were 0 bases for V and 4 bases for J; bases not matched to a gene: 5. There are 15 residues in the CDR3. This CDR3 reads CASSQSEGAGYGYTF. The CDR3 DNA reads TGCGCCAGCAGTCAATCGGAGGGGGCGGGCTATGGCTACACCTTC.

This chain joins TRBV2 and TRBJ2-1; TRBD2 agrees at 11 bases. Germline V gene lookup returns CDR1 SNHLY and CDR2 FYNNEI. The CDR3 spans 15 residues. V dropped 4 bases and J dropped 4; count of bases not matched to a gene: 3. CDR3: CASSVAGGIYNEQFF. DNA of the CDR3: TGTGCCAGCAGTGTAGCGGGGGGGATTTACAATGAGCAGTTCTTC.

The V and J genes are TRBV5-6 and TRBJ2-1, with D hard to call. The germline CDR1 and CDR2 sequences are SGHDT and YYEEEE. The CDR3 loop spans 16 amino acids. Trimming stripped 2 bases from V and 0 bases from J, with 12 bases between. CDR3 residues: CASSLTVPNSYNEQFF. The CDR3 DNA is TGTGCCAGCAGCTTAACGGTTCCCAACTCCTACAATGAGCAGTTCTTC. The whole variable domain, remainder taken from reference TRBV5-6 and TRBJ2-1, is DAGVTQSPTHLIKTRGQQVTLRCSPKSGHDTVSWYQQALGQGPQFIFQYYEEEERQRGNFPDRFSGHQFPNYSSELNVNALLLGDSALYLCASSLTVPNSYNEQFFGPGTRLTVL.

The chain uses TRBV11-3 and TRBJ2-7, with 7 bases that match TRBD1. The germline V gene has CDR1 SGHNT and CDR2 YENEEA. The CDR3 has 13 amino acids. V trimming: 6 bases; J trimming: 5 bases; junction bases outside the gene matches: 7. CDR3 sequence: CASSKQGKNEQYF. The DNA of the CDR3 is TGTGCCAGCAGTAAACAGGGGAAGAACGAGCAGTACTTC.